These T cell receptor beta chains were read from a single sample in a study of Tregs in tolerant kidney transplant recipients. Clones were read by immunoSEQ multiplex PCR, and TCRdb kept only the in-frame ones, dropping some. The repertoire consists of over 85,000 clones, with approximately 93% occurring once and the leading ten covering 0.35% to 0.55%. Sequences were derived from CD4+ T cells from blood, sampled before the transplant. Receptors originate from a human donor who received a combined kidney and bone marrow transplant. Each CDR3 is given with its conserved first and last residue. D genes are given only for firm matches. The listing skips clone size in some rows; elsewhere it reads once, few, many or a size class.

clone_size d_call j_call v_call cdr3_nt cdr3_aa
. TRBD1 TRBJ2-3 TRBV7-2 TGTGCCAGCAGCTTAGTAGGGACAGGGGCGACAGATACGCAGTATTTT CASSLVGTGATDTQYF
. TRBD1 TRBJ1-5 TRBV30 TGTGCCTGGAGTATTGGGACAGCAAATCAGCCCCAGCATTTT CAWSIGTANQPQHF
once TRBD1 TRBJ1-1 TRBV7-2 TGTGCCAGCAGCACGACAGGGGCCACCGCTGAAGCTTTCTTT CASSTTGATAEAFF
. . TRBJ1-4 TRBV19 TGTGCCAGTAGCCCCCCCGGACATATTAATGAAAAACTGTTTTTT CASSPPGHINEKLFF
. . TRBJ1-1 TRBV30 TGTGCCTGGACAGCGAATATGAACACTGAAGCTTTCTTT CAWTANMNTEAFF
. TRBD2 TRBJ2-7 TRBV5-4 TGTGCCAGCAGCTTGGCGGGGACTAGCGGGACCAACGCTGGGAAGCAGTACTTC CASSLAGTSGTNAGKQYF
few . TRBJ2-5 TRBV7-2 TGTGCCAGCAGCTTAGCGTGGCAGCAAGAGACCCAGTACTTC CASSLAWQQETQYF
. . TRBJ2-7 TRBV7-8 TGTGCCAGCAGCTTAGCGGGACACGGAATCTCCTACGAGCAGTACTTC CASSLAGHGISYEQYF
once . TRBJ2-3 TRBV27 TGTGCCAGCAGTGGAGGATATACGCAGTATTTT CASSGGYTQYF
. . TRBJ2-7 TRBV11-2 TGTGCCAGCAGCTCTCTTGGCAGGGGCCCCTACGAGCAGTACTTC CASSSLGRGPYEQYF
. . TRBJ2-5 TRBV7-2 TGTGCCAGCACCCGACGGGTGGAACAAGAGACCCAGTACTTC CASTRRVEQETQYF
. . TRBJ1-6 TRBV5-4 TGTGCCAGCAGACTTGAATATGAGGGTTCACCCCTCCACTTT CASRLEYEGSPLHF
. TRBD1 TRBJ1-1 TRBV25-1 TGTGCCAGCAGGAACAGGGGACACCCTGAAGCTTTCTTT CASRNRGHPEAFF
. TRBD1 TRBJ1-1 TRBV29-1 TGCAGCGTTGGAGGGGGCAGAATGAACACTGAAGCTTTCTTT CSVGGGRMNTEAFF
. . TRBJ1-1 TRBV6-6 TGTGCCAGCAGTTTCCGGACGACTAATATAAATGAAGCTTTCTTT CASSFRTTNINEAFF
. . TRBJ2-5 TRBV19 TGTGCCAGTAGTAGTACAGGTGCAGGTAGAGAGACCCAGTACTTC CASSSTGAGRETQYF
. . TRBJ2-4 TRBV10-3 TGTGCCACAAGTCCCAACCCAGGGGATTTCACCAAAAACATTCAGTACTTC CATSPNPGDFTKNIQYF
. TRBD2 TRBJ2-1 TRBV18 TGTGCCAGCTCTCCAGGACTAGCGGGACCGTTAAGCTCCTACAATGAGCAGTTCTTC CASSPGLAGPLSSYNEQFF
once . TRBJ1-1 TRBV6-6 TGTGCCAGCAGTTACTCGATCTGGGCAAACACTGAAGCTTTCTTT CASSYSIWANTEAFF
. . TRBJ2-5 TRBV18 TGTGCCAGCTCACCTAGAGGTGGAACGCAAGAGACCCAGTACTTC CASSPRGGTQETQYF
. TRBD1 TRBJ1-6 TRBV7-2 TGTGCCAGCAGCCTGGGACAGGGTTCCTATAATTCCCCCCTCCACTTT CASSLGQGSYNSPLHF
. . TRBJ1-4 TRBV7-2 TGTGCCAGCAGCTCTCAGGGGCAGACTAATGAAAAACTGTTTTTT CASSSQGQTNEKLFF
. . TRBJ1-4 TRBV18 TGTGCCAGCTCACCCCTCGACACGTACCCCGCAACTAATGAAAAACTGTTTTTT CASSPLDTYPATNEKLFF
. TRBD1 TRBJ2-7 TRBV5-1 TGCGCCAGCAGCTTTTGGACAGGGAGCTACGAGCAGTACTTC CASSFWTGSYEQYF
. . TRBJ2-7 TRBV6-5 TGTGCCAGCAGTTCCTCCTCGGACGGACTCTACGAGCAGTACTTC CASSSSSDGLYEQYF
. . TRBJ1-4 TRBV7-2 TGTGCCAGCAGCCCCGGTGGACTAGGTAGTGAAAAACTGTTTTTT CASSPGGLGSEKLFF
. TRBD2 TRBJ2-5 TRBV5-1 TGCGCCAGCAGCTTGGCCGGGGGGTACCAAGAGACCCAGTACTTC CASSLAGGYQETQYF
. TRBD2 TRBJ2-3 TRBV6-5 TGTGCCAGCAGTTACCAAAGCGGGAGCTTAGGGGATACGCAGTATTTT CASSYQSGSLGDTQYF
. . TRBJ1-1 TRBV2 TGTGCCAGCAGTGAGGACAGGAACACTGAAGCTTTCTTT CASSEDRNTEAFF
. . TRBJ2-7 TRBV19 TGTGCCAGTAGCGCTGACAGGCGTGAATCCTCCTACGAGCAGTACTTC CASSADRRESSYEQYF
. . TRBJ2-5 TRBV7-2 TGTGCCAGCAGCCCCCGTACCTCCGGGGAGACCCAGTACTTC CASSPRTSGETQYF
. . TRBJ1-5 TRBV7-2 TGTGCCAGCAGCTTAGGGGACTCTTTCAATCAGCCCCAGCATTTT CASSLGDSFNQPQHF
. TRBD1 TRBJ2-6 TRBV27 TGTGCCAGCAGTTTATCCGGCTGGGACAGCAACGTCCTGACTTTC CASSLSGWDSNVLTF
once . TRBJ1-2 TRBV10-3 TGTGCCATCAGCCAGGACAGTAACTATGGCTACACCTTC CAISQDSNYGYTF
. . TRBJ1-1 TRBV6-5 TGTGCCAGCAGTTACCCTAATAAAAACACTGAAGCTTTCTTT CASSYPNKNTEAFF
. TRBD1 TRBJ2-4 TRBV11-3 TGTGCCAGCAGCTTAACCGGGACAGGGTGGAACATTCAGTACTTC CASSLTGTGWNIQYF
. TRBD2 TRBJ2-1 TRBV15 TGTGCCACCAGCGGCAGACTAGCGGGAGTTGGCAATGAGCAGTTCTTC CATSGRLAGVGNEQFF
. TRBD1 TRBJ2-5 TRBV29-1 TGCAGCGTTAGGGGACAGAGCTCTCAAGAGACCCAGTACTTC CSVRGQSSQETQYF
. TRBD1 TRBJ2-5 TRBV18 TGTGCCAGCTCACTGGAAACAGGGGGCGGGCCCGACGGGAACTTC CASSLETGGGPDGNF
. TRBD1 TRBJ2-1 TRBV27 TGTGCCAGCAGTCTAAACCCGAGTGGGACAGGGGGAGATGAGCAGTTCTTC CASSLNPSGTGGDEQFF